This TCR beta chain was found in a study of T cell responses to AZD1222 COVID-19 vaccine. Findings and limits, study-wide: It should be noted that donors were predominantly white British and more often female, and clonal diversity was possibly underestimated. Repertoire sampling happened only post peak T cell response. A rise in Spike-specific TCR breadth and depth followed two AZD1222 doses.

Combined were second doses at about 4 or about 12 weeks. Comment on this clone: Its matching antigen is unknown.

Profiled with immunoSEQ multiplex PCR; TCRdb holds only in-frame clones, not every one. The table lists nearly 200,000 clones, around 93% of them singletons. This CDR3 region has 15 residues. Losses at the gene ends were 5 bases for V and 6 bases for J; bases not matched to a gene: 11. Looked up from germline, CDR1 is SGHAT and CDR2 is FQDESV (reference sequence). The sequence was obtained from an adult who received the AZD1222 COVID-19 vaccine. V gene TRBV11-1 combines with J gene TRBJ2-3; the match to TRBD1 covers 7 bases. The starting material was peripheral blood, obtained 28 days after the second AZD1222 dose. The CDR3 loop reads CASSPREGARDTQYF. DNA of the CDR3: TGTGCCAGCAGCCCACGAGAGGGGGCACGTGATACGCAGTATTTT.